The next 4 T cell receptor beta chains were all read from a single sample in a study of T cell responses to AZD1222 COVID-19 vaccine. Assay used: immunoSEQ multiplex PCR; TCRdb lists only in-frame clones, some missing. The top ten clones hold around 5% of a sample with 130,000 to 150,000 clones, around 91% of them seen once. Sample: peripheral blood, taken on day 0 of AZD1222 vaccination. Every receptor here comes from an adult in good health.

V gene TRBV5-1 combines with J gene TRBJ2-5; 8 nucleotides align to TRBD2. This CDR3 has 15 amino acids. After removal of 0 bases from V and 5 bases from J, the junction contained 6 bases not matched to a gene. Germline V gene lookup returns CDR1 SGHRS and CDR2 YFSETQ. For the CDR3, the DNA is TGCGCCAGCAGCTTGGAGGAGGGGACTAGGGAGACCCAGTACTTC. Its translation: CASSLEEGTRETQYF.

The chain carries TRBV6-2 or TRBV6-3 and TRBJ1-5; TRBD1 is a possible D gene (5 bases). Looked up from germline, CDR1 is MNHEY and CDR2 is SVGEGT. V dropped 5 bases and J dropped 6 bases, with 11 bases sitting between them. The CDR3 loop spans 13 amino acids. The CDR3 bases are TGTGCCAGCAGTCAACCCGGGGGTCAGCCCCAGCATTTT. This translates into CASSQPGGQPQHF.

The rearrangement joins TRBV7-3 to TRBJ1-6, with 7 bases matching TRBD1. V was clipped by 5 bases and J by 3 bases; unmatched bases: 4. The germline V gene has CDR1 SGHTA and CDR2 FQGTGA. The CDR3 spans 15 residues. CDR3 loop: CASSVTGNYNSPLHF. CDR3 DNA sequence: TGTGCCAGCAGCGTGACAGGGAACTATAATTCACCCCTCCACTTT.

This chain links TRBV5-6 with TRBJ2-1; TRBD2 is a possible D gene (6 bases). From germline, CDR1 is SGHDT and CDR2 YYEEEE. The CDR3 extends over 14 amino acids. The V end lost 2 bases, the J end lost 9 bases, and 15 bases lay between the germline ends. The DNA of the CDR3 is TGTGCCAGCAGCTTACTGCGGGAAAGATTTGAGCAGTTCTTC. Amino acids: CASSLLRERFEQFF.